The present entry profiles one T cell receptor (beta chain) with its context. It lacks a known antigen. The sample holds no much larger clone one base away, and base qualities are not on file. Donors were six healthy women forming three monozygous twin pairs. All three twin pairs had been reared together, and it was thought likely that the same infectious agents and vaccines had been met by these twin pairs. TCR cDNA libraries were prepared from RNA that had been isolated from peripheral blood mononuclear cells. Libraries came from 5' RACE. Sequencing relied on an Illumina Genome Analyzer IIx. The RNA-based TCR cDNA libraries were made using a previously described protocol that was modified in several ways. Sample-specific barcodes were introduced on both ends of each TCR cDNA library during cDNA synthesis and amplification to prevent cross-contamination. The source study handled its data this way. Between about 85,000 and nearly 550,000 clonotypes were identified per individual, with 2.2 to 3.6 million CDR3-containing reads per library. Reads with improper barcode index combinations were discarded, after which clonesets were built for each library with the MiTCR software. During the assembly of CDR3 clonotypes by MiTCR, low-quality reads were filtered or rescued and PCR and sequencing errors were corrected. Artificial out-of-frame clonotypes were mapped to in-frame sequences, with one indel allowed in the CDR3, and then removed. Similarity of V and J gene usage between donors was measured as Jensen-Shannon divergence divided by mean entropy. TCRdb applied fastp at Q25 and MiXCR to the public reads, then kept only in-frame beta chains. Rows are combined by CDR3 protein, so each entry shows the most common genes and DNA. The V and J calls here are based on TCRdb, not the publication. For this sample there are roughly 380,000 distinct CDR3 sequences; more than 25% appear just once. Clones ranked in the top ten supply 6.1% of the sample.

The data are from a study of identical twins' blood T cells (dated by TCRdb to the early 2010s). Study-level background: Roughly 50 million Illumina reads were obtained across about twelve libraries, of which six were alpha-chain libraries and six were beta-chain libraries. TCR alpha and beta chain repertoires of three pairs of monozygous twins were compared using next-generation sequencing to assess genetic influence on repertoire formation. What the work shows at the level of the full study, not this receptor alone: Validation by independent studies was stated to be required for the proposed role of the TCRalpha J segment in MHC recognition during thymic selection. Environmental influences could not be excluded as an explanation for twin similarity, since twins were reared together. Looking at the most abundant TCRbeta clonotypes, every donor had more CDR3 sequences in common with her twin than with unrelated donors. Twin pairs were reported to be markedly more alike in V gene usage than unrelated donors were, even when looking at non-selected out-of-frame TCRbeta clonotypes. The number of CDR3 clonotypes shared between two donors was mainly determined by the product of the cloneset sizes of the two donors, and no clear deviation from this trend was shown by twins.

Measured from the cysteine to the phenylalanine, the CDR3 is 12 residues long. Kept here is only the CDR3 DNA, which spans 36 bases and is read in frame from base 1. At the junction V is shortened by 5 bases and J by 9 bases, with 16 bases in between. CDR1 DFQATT and CDR2 SNEGSKA were looked up in the germline V gene (reference sequence). Sample: PBMCs. Recombination connected TRBV20-1 to TRBJ1-1, with TRBD1 as a weak D call on 5 bases. The receptor was derived from a woman aged 18-55 years in good health. The CDR3 in this case is CSAFVGPTQAFF. The DNA reads as follows: TGCAGTGCTTTCGTGGGGCCAACTCAAGCTTTCTTT.